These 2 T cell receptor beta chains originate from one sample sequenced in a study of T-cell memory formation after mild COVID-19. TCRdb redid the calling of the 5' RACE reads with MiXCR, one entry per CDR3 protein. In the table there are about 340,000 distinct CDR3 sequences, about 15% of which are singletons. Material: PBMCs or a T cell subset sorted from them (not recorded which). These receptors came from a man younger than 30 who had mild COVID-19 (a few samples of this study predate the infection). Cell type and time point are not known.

CDR3 protein: CASSRLRQAGANVLTF. CDR3 bases: TGTGCCAGCAGCAGGCTCAGACAGGCTGGGGCCAACGTCCTGACTTTC. This sequence joins TRBV7-8 and TRBJ2-6; a possible D gene is TRBD1 (6 bases). Trimming took off 5 bases at V and 2 bases at J, with 13 bases between the two ends. The CDR3 covers 16 residues. Germline assignment: CDR1 SGHVS and CDR2 FQNEAQ.

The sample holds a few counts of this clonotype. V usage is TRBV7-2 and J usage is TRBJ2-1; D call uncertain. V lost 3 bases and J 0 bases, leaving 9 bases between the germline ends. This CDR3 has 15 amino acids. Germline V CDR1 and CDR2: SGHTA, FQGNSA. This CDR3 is CASSFSRPSYNEQFF. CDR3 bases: TGTGCCAGCAGCTTCTCGCGTCCCTCCTACAATGAGCAGTTCTTC.